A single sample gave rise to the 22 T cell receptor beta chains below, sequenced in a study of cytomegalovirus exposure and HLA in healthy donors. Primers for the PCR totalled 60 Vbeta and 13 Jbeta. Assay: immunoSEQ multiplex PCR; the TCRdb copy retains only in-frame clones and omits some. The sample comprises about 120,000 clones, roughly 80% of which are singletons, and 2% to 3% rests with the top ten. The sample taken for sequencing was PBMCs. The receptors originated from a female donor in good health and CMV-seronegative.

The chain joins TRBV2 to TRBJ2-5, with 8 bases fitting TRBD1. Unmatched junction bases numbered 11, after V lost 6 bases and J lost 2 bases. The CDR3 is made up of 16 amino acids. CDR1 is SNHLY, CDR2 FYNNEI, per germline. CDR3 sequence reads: CASRPRTGYRQETQYF. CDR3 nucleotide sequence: TGTGCCAGCAGACCCCGGACAGGGTATCGTCAAGAGACCCAGTACTTC. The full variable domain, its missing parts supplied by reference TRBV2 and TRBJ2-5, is EPEVTQTPSHQVTQMGQEVILRCVPISNHLYFYWYRQILGQKVEFLVSFYNNEISEKSEIFDDQFSVERPDGSNFTLKIRSTKLEDSAMYFCASRPRTGYRQETQYFGPGTRLLVL.

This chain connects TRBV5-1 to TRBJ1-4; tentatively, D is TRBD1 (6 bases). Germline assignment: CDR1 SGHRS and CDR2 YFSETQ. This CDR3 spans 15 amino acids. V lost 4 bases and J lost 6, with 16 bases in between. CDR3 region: CASSVRGPLDEKLFF. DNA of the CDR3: TGCGCCAGCAGCGTCAGGGGTCCCCTCGATGAAAAACTGTTTTTT.

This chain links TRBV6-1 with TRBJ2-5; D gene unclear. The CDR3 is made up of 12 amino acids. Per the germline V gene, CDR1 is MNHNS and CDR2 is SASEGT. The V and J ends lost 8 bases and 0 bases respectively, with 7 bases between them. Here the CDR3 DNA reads TGTGCCAGCTTGGAGTACCAAGAGACCCAGTACTTC. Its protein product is CASLEYQETQYF.

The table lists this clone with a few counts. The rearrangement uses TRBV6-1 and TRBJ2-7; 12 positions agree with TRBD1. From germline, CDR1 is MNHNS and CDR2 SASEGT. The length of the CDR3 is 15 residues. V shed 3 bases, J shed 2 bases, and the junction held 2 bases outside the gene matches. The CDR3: CASSERDRGPYEQYF. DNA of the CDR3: TGTGCCAGCAGTGAGAGGGACAGGGGGCCCTACGAGCAGTACTTC.

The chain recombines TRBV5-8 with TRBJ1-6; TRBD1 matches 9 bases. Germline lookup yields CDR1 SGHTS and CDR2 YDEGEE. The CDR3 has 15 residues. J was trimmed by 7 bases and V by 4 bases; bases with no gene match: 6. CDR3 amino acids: CASSPGQGRNSPLHF. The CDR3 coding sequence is TGTGCCAGCAGCCCCGGACAGGGGAGAAATTCACCCCTCCACTTT.

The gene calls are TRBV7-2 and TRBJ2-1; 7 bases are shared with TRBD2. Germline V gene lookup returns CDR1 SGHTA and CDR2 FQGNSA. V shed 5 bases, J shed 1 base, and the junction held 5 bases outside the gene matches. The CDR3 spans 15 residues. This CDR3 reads CASSPAGVSYNEQFF. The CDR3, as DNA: TGTGCCAGCAGCCCGGCGGGGGTATCCTACAATGAGCAGTTCTTC.

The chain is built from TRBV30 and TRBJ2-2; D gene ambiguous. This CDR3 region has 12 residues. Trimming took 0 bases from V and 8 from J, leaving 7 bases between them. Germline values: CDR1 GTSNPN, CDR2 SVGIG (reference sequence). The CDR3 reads CAWSVRLGELFF. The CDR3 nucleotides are TGTGCCTGGAGTGTTCGACTGGGGGAGCTGTTTTTT.

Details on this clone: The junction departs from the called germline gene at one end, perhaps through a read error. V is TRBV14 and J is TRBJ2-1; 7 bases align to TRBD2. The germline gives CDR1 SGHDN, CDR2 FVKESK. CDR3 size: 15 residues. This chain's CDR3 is CASSQGGSSYNEQFF. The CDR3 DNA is TGTGCCAGCAGTCAAGGCGGGAGCTCCTACAATGAGCAGTTCTTC.

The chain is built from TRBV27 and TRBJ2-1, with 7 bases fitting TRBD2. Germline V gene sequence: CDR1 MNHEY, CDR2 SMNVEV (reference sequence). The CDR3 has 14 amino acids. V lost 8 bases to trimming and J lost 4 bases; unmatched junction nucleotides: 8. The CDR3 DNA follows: TGTGCCAGCTGCCGGAGCGGGGATTACAATGAGCAGTTCTTC. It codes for CASCRSGDYNEQFF.

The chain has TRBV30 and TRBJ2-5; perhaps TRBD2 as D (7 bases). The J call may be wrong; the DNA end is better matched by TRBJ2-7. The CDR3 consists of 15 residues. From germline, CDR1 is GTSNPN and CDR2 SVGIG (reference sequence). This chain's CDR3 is CAWGGLASGTYEQYF. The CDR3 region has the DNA TGTGCCTGGGGGGGGCTAGCTAGCGGTACCTACGAGCAGTACTTC.

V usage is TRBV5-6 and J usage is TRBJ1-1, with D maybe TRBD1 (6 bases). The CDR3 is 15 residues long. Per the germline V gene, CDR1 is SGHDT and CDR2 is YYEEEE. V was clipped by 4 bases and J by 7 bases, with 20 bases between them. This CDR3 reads CASSTRQDLRCEAFF. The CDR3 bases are TGTGCCAGCAGCACAAGACAGGACTTAAGATGTGAAGCTTTCTTT.

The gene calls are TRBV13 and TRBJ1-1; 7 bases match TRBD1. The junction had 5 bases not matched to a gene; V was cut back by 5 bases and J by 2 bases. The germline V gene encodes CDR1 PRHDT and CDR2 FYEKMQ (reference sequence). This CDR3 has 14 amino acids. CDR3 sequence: CASSPGTVNTEAFF. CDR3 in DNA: TGTGCCAGCAGCCCGGGGACAGTTAACACTGAAGCTTTCTTT.

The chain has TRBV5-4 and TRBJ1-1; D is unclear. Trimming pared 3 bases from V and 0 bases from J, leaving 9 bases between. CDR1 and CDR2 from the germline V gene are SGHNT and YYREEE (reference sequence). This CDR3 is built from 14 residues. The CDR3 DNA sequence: TGTGCCAGCAGCTCGGACTTCCTGAACACTGAAGCTTTCTTT. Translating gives CASSSDFLNTEAFF.

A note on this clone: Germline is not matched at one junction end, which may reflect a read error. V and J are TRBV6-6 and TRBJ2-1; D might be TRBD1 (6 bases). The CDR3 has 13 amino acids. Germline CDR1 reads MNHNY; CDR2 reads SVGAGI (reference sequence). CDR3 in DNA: TGTGCCAGCAGACCCGCCGACAGGAATGGGCAGTTCTTC. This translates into CASRPADRNGQFF.

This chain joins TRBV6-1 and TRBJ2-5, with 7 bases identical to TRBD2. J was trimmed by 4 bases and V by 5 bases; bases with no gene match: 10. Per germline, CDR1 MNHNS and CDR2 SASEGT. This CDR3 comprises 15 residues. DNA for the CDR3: TGTGCCAGCAGTTCTTTGGGGGGGGTCGGAGAGACCCAGTACTTC. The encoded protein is CASSSLGGVGETQYF.

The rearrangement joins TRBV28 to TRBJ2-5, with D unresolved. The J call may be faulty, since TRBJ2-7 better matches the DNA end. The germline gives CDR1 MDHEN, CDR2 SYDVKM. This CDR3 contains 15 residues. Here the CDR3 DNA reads TGTGCCAGCAGTTCCCTGAGACTTGTGAGTCCCGAGCAGTACTTC. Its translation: CASSSLRLVSPEQYF.

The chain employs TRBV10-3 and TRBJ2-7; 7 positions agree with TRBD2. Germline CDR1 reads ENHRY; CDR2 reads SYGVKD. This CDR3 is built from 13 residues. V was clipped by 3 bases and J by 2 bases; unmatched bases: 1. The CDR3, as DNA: TGTGCCATCAGTGATGCGGGGGCCTACGAGCAGTACTTC. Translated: CAISDAGAYEQYF.

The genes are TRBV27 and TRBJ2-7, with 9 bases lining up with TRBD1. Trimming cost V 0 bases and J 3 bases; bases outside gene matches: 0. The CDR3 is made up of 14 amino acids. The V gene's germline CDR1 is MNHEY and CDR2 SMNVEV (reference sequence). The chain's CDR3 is CASSLSTGGYEQYF. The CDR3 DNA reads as TGTGCCAGCAGTTTATCGACAGGGGGCTACGAGCAGTACTTC.

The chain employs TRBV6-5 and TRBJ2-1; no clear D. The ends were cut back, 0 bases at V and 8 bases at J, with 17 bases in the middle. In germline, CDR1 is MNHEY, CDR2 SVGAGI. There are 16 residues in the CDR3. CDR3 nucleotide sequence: TGTGCCAGCAGTTACTCCCATACTACCTCGAGCGATGAGCAGTTCTTC. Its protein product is CASSYSHTTSSDEQFF.

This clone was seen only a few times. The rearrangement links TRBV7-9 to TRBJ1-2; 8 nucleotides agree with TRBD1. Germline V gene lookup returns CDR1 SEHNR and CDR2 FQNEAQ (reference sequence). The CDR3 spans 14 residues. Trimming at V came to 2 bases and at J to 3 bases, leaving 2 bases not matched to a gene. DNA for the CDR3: TGTGCCAGCAGCTTAATGACAGGGGACTATGGCTACACCTTC. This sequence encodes CASSLMTGDYGYTF. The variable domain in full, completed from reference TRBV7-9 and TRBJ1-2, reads DTGVSQNPRHKITKRGQNVTFRCDPISEHNRLYWYRQTLGQGPEFLTYFQNEAQLEKSRLLSDRFSAERPKGSFSTLEIQRTEQGDSAMYLCASSLMTGDYGYTFGSGTRLTVV.

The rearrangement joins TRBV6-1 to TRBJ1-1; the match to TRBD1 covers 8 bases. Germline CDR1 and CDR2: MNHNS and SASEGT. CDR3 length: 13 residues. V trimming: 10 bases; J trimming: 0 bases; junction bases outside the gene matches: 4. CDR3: CATGTGMNTEAFF. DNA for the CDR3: TGTGCCACAGGGACAGGCATGAACACTGAAGCTTTCTTT.

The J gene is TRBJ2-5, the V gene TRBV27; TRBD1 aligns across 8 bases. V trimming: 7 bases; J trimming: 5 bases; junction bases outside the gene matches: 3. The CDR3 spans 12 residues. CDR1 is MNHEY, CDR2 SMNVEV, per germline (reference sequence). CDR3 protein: CASKTGVETQYF. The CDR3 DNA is TGTGCCAGCAAGACAGGGGTTGAGACCCAGTACTTC.